Below, 6 T cell receptor beta chains from the same sample are listed, as sequenced in a study of a mutant IDH1 vaccine in newly diagnosed glioma. Assay used: immunoSEQ multiplex PCR; TCRdb lists only in-frame clones, some missing. The sample shows roughly 34,000 clones, 56% of them seen only once. For these receptors, no antigen is known. This sample's time point: week 5, during vaccination. Topical imiquimod was applied with each vaccine dose, which held 300 ug of mutant IDH1 20-mer peptide. The starting material was PBMCs, obtained from a glioma patient whose treatment included an IDH1 peptide vaccine. The source is a woman aged 18-29 years with glioma.

The rearrangement uses TRBV27 and TRBJ2-7; 9 bases align to TRBD2. The CDR3 length is 15 residues. Germline-derived CDR1 and CDR2 are MNHEY and SMNVEV (reference sequence). After removal of 2 bases from V and 3 bases from J, the junction contained 5 bases not matched to a gene. CDR3 amino acids: CASSLEAGGIYEQYF. For the CDR3, the DNA is TGTGCCAGCAGTTTAGAAGCGGGAGGCATCTACGAGCAGTACTTC.

The chain joins TRBV5-1 to TRBJ2-7; D is ambiguous. The CDR3 has 12 amino acids. Germline values: CDR1 SGHRS, CDR2 YFSETQ. Trimming cost V 4 bases and J 4 bases, with 9 bases left between them. Here the CDR3 reads CASSPDPYEQYF. The CDR3 nucleotides read TGCGCCAGCAGCCCGGACCCGTACGAGCAGTACTTC.

CDR3 nucleotide sequence: TGTGCCAGCAGTTACGATCCGGGAAAAGGGGACAATGAGCAGTTCTTC. It translates to CASSYDPGKGDNEQFF. The chain is built from TRBV6-6 and TRBJ2-1; D is tentatively TRBD1 or TRBD2 (5 bases each). The germline V gene has CDR1 MNHNY and CDR2 SVGAGI (reference sequence). There are 16 residues in the CDR3. V was trimmed by 2 bases and J by 5 bases, leaving 16 bases between them.

The chain joins TRBV28 to TRBJ1-3, with TRBD1 matching 8 bases. This CDR3 comprises 16 residues. J was trimmed by 4 bases and V by 7 bases; bases with no gene match: 12. Germline CDR1 MDHEN, CDR2 SYDVKM. The CDR3 loop is CASTDGQGAVGNTIYF. DNA for the CDR3: TGTGCCAGCACAGACGGACAGGGAGCAGTAGGAAACACCATATATTTT.

The chain carries TRBV5-1 and TRBJ1-1; 7 bases match TRBD1. Trimming took 4 bases from V and 7 from J; bases not matched to a gene: 13. Germline CDR1 reads SGHRS; CDR2 reads YFSETQ. CDR3 length equals 15 residues. The CDR3, as DNA: TGCGCCAGCAGCCACAGCCGGGACAGAGGAGGTGAAGCTTTCTTT. This gives the protein CASSHSRDRGGEAFF. Drawing the rest from reference TRBV5-1 and TRBJ1-1, the complete variable domain is KAGVTQTPRYLIKTRGQQVTLSCSPISGHRSVSWYQQTPGQGLQFLFEYFSETQRNKGNFPGRFSGRQFSNSRSEMNVSTLELGDSALYLCASSHSRDRGGEAFFGQGTRLTVV.

The chain joins TRBV7-2 to TRBJ2-7; TRBD2 matches at 12 bases. Trimming removed 5 bases from V and 6 bases from J; junction bases left unmatched: 8. Germline CDR1 is SGHTA and CDR2 is FQGNSA. CDR3 size: 15 residues. CDR3 in amino acids: CASSGRTSGIGEQYF. In DNA form, the CDR3 reads TGTGCCAGCAGCGGAAGGACTAGCGGGATAGGCGAGCAGTACTTC. Supplemented by reference TRBV7-2 and TRBJ2-7, the full variable domain reads GAGVSQSPSNKVTEKGKDVELRCDPISGHTALYWYRQSLGQGLEFLIYFQGNSAPDKSGLPSDRFSAERTGGSVSTLTIQRTQQEDSAVYLCASSGRTSGIGEQYFGPGTRLTVT.